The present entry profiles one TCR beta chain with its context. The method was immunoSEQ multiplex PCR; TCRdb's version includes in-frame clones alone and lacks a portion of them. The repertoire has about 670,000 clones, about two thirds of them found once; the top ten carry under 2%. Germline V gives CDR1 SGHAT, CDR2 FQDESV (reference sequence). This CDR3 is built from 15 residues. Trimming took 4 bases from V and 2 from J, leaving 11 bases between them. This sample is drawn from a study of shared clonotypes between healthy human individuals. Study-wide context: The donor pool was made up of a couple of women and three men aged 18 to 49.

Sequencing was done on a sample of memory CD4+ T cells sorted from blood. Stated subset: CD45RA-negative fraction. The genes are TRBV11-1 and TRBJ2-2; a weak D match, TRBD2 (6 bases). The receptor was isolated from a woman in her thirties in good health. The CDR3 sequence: CASSSATSNTGELFF. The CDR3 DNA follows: TGTGCCAGCAGCTCCGCAACTAGCAACACCGGGGAGCTGTTTTTT.